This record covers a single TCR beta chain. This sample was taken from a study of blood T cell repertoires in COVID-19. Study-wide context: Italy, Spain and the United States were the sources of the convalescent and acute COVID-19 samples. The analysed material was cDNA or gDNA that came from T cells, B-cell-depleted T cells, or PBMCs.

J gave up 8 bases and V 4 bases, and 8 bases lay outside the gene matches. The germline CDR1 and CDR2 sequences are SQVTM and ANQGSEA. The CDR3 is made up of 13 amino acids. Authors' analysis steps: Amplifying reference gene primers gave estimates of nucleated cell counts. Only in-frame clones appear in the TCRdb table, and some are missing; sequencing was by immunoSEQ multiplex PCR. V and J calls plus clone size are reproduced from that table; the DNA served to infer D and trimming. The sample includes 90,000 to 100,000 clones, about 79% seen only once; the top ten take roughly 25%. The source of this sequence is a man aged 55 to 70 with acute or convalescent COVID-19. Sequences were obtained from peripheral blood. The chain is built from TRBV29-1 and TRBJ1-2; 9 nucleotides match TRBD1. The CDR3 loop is CSVAKGQGGGYTF. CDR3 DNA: TGCAGCGTTGCTAAGGGACAGGGTGGCGGCTACACCTTC.